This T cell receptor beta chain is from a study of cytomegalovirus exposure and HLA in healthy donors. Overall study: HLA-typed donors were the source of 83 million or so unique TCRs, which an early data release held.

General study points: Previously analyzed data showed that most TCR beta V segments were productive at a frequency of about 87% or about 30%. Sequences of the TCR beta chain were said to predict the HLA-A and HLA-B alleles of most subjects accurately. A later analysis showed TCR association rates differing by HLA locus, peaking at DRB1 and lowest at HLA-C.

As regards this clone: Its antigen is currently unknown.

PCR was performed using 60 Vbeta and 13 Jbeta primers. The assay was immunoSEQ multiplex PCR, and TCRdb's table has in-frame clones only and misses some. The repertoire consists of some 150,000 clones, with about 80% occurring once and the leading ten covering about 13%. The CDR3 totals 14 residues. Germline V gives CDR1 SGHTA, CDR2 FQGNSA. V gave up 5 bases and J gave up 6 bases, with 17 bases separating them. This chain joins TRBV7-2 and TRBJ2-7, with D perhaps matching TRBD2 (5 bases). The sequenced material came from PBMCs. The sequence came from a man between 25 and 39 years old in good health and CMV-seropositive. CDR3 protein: CASSVLLDPGEQYF. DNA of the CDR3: TGTGCCAGCAGCGTACTACTAGATCCCGGCGAGCAGTACTTC. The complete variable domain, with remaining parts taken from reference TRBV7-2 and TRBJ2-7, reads GAGVSQSPSNKVTEKGKDVELRCDPISGHTALYWYRQSLGQGLEFLIYFQGNSAPDKSGLPSDRFSAERTGGSVSTLTIQRTQQEDSAVYLCASSVLLDPGEQYFGPGTRLTVT.